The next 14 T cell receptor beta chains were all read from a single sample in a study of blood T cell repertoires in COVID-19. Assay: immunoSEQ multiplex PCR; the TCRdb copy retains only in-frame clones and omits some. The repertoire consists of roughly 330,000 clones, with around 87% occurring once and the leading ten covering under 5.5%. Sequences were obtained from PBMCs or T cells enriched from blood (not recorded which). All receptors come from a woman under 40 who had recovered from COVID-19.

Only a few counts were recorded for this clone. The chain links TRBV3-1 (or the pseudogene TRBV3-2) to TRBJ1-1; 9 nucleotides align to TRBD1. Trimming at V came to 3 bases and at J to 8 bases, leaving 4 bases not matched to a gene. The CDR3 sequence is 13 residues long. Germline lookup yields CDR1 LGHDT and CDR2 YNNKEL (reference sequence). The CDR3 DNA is TGTGCCAGCAGCCAGGGACAGGGCCAGGAAGCTTTCTTT. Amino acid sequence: CASSQGQGQEAFF.

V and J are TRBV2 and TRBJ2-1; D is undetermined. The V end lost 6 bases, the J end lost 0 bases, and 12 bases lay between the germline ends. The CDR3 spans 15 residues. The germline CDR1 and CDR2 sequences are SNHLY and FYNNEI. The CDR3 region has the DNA TGTGCCAGCAGGGCCGACACACACTCCTACAATGAGCAGTTCTTC. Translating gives CASRADTHSYNEQFF.

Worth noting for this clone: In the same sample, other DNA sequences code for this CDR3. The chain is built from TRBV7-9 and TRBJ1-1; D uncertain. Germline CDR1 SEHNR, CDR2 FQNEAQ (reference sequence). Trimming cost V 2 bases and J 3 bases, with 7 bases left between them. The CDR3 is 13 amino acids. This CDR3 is CASSLLSDTEAFF. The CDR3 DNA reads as TGTGCCAGCAGCTTACTCTCGGACACTGAAGCTTTCTTT. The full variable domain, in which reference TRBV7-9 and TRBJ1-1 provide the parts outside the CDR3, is DTGVSQNPRHKITKRGQNVTFRCDPISEHNRLYWYRQTLGQGPEFLTYFQNEAQLEKSRLLSDRFSAERPKGSFSTLEIQRTEQGDSAMYLCASSLLSDTEAFFGQGTRLTVV.

CDR3 loop: CASSSLAGGPIDTQYF. The CDR3 DNA reads TGTGCCAGCAGTTCACTAGCGGGGGGCCCGATCGATACGCAGTATTTT. The gene calls are TRBV28 and TRBJ2-3; 12 bases are shared with TRBD2. CDR1 is MDHEN and CDR2 is SYDVKM in the germline V gene. The CDR3 consists of 16 residues. The ends lost 4 bases at V and 6 bases at J; junction bases unmatched: 8.

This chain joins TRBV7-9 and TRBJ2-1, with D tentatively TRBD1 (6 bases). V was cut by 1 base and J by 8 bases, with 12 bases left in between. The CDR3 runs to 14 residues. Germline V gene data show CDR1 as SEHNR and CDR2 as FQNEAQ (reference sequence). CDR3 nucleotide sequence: TGTGCCAGCAGCTTAGACAGGGTGTACGATGAGCAGTTCTTC. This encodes CASSLDRVYDEQFF.

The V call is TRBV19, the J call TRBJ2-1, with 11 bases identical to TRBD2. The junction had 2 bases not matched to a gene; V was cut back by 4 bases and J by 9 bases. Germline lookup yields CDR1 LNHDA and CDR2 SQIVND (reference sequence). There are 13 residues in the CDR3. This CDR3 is CASSTTSGIEQFF. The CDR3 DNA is TGTGCCAGTAGTACGACTAGCGGGATTGAGCAGTTCTTC.

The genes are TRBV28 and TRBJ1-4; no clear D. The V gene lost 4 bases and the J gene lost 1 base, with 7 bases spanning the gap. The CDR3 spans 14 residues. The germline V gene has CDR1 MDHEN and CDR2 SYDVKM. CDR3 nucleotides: TGTGCCAGCAGTTCGACAAGAACTAATGAAAAACTGTTTTTT. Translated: CASSSTRTNEKLFF.

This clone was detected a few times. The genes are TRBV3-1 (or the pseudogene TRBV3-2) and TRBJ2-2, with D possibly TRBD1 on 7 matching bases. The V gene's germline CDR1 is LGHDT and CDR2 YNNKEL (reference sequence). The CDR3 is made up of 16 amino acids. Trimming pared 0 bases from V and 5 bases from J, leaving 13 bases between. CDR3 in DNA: TGTGCCAGCAGCCAAGAGAACAGGGGAGGAACCGGGGAGCTGTTTTTT. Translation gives CASSQENRGGTGELFF.

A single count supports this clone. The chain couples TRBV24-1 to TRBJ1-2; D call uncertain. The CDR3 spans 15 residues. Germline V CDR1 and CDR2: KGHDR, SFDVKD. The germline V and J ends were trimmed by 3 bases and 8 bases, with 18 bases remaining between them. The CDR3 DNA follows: TGTGCCACCAGTGATACCCGAGTGGGCACTGGGGGCTACACCTTC. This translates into CATSDTRVGTGGYTF.

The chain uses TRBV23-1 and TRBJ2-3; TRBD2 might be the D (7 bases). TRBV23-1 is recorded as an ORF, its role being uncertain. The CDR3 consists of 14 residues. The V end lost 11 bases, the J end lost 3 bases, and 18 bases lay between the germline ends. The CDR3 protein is CARRRGATTDTQYF. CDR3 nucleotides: TGCGCCCGACGCCGGGGGGCGACGACAGATACGCAGTATTTT.

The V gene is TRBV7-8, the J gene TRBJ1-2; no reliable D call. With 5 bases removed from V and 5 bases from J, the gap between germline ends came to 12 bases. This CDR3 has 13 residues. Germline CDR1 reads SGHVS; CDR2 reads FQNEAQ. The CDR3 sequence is CASSLELSYGYTF. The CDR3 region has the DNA TGTGCCAGCAGCCTGGAGCTCTCGTATGGCTACACCTTC.

The CDR3 DNA sequence: TGTGCCAGTACCCTGTCCGGTGGGCAGGGGATTAGCACTGAAGCTTTCTTT. It specifies CASTLSGGQGISTEAFF. The V call is TRBV28, the J call TRBJ1-1, with D possibly TRBD1 on 6 matching bases. Trimming shortened V by 9 bases and J by 4 bases, and 27 bases separated the two germline ends. Germline V lookup: CDR1 MDHEN, CDR2 SYDVKM. The CDR3 is 17 amino acids. Complete variable domain (other parts from reference TRBV28 and TRBJ1-1): DVKVTQSSRYLVKRTGEKVFLECVQDMDHENMFWYRQDPGLGLRLIYFSYDVKMKEKGDIPEGYSVSREKKERFSLILESASTNQTSMYLCASTLSGGQGISTEAFFGQGTRLTVV.

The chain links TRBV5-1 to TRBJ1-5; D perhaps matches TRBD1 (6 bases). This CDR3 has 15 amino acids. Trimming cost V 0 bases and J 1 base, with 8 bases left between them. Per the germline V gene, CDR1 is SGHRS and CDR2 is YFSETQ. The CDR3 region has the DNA TGCGCCAGCAGCTTGGGACAGGCCAGCAATCAGCCCCAGCATTTT. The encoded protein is CASSLGQASNQPQHF.

CDR3 DNA sequence: TGTGCCATCAGTGGGGGGACAGGGGTGGACTATGGCTACACCTTC. Its protein is CAISGGTGVDYGYTF. J is TRBJ1-2 and V is TRBV10-3; 10 bases are a match to TRBD1. The germline V gene has CDR1 ENHRY and CDR2 SYGVKD. V was pared by 4 bases and J by 3 bases, with 5 bases of the junction left unmatched. The CDR3 contains 15 residues.